Shown below are 30 T cell receptor beta chains from a single sample sequenced in a study of resident and recirculating memory T cells in vitiligo. The protocol was immunoSEQ multiplex PCR, while the TCRdb copy is restricted to in-frame clones and leaves out a portion. The table includes approximately 69,000 clones, roughly nine tenths detected once. The sample was blood. Receptors originate from a male donor with vitiligo.

The chain employs TRBV5-1 and TRBJ1-1, with a tentative D call TRBD1 (6 bases). Per germline, CDR1 SGHRS and CDR2 YFSETQ. This CDR3 has 16 amino acids. V lost 4 bases to trimming and J lost 1 base, with 17 bases between them. The chain's CDR3 is CASSRDPGGRNTEAFF. The CDR3 DNA reads as TGCGCCAGCAGCAGGGACCCGGGGGGGCGGAACACTGAAGCTTTCTTT.

The V gene is TRBV7-9, the J gene TRBJ2-7; D gene unclear. The germline V gene has CDR1 SEHNR and CDR2 FQNEAQ (reference sequence). The ends were cut back, 1 base at V and 6 bases at J, with 13 bases in the middle. CDR3 length: 14 residues. The CDR3 region has the DNA TGTGCCAGCAGCTTAGTCGCGTCCCCCTCCGAGCAGTACTTC. This sequence encodes CASSLVASPSEQYF.

The chain combines TRBV7-6 with TRBJ2-5; 8 bases are shared with TRBD1. The CDR3 consists of 11 residues. CDR1 and CDR2 (germline): SGHVS, FNYEAQ. The V gene end was trimmed by 4 bases and the J gene end by 10 bases; junction bases not matched to a gene: 2. The CDR3: CASSSTGVQYF. The DNA for the CDR3 is TGTGCCAGCAGCTCGACAGGGGTCCAGTACTTC.

The V call is TRBV6-5, the J call TRBJ2-3; the D gene is possibly TRBD1 (5 bases). The CDR3 extends over 14 amino acids. CDR1 is MNHEY, CDR2 SVGAGI, per germline. Trimming took 5 bases from V and 5 from J, leaving 14 bases between them. CDR3 DNA sequence: TGTGCCAGCAGTCTCGACAGAGCCGGAGATACGCAGTATTTT. As protein: CASSLDRAGDTQYF.

The chain joins TRBV4-3 to TRBJ1-6, with D perhaps TRBD1 (5 bases). This CDR3 has 16 residues. Germline V gene sequence: CDR1 LGHNA, CDR2 YSLEER. Trimming removed 1 base at V and 7 bases at J, with 14 bases between. Here the CDR3 reads CASSQGTGTFNSPLHF. CDR3 DNA: TGCGCCAGCAGCCAAGGGACCGGGACTTTCAATTCACCCCTCCACTTT.

This chain joins TRBV7-6 and TRBJ1-5; D unclear. Germline values: CDR1 SGHVS, CDR2 FNYEAQ. V lost 5 bases, J lost 1 base, and 9 bases lay in between. This CDR3 contains 14 residues. CDR3 in amino acids: CASSPGRSNQPQHF. The CDR3 DNA is TGTGCCAGCAGCCCTGGGAGGAGCAATCAGCCCCAGCATTTT.

The gene calls are TRBV10-3 and TRBJ2-7, with D possibly matching TRBD1 (6 bases). CDR1 ENHRY and CDR2 SYGVKD come from the germline V gene. V gave up 9 bases and J gave up 3 bases, with 9 bases separating them. The CDR3 has 11 amino acids. CDR3 sequence (DNA): TGTGCCATTCTGGACAGCTACGAGCAGTACTTC. This translates into CAILDSYEQYF.

The chain has TRBV4-2 and TRBJ2-7; D is ambiguous. The V end lost 0 bases, the J end lost 2 bases, and 8 bases lay between the germline ends. The CDR3 totals 14 residues. The germline CDR1 and CDR2 sequences are LGHNA and YNFKEQ. In DNA form, the CDR3 reads TGTGCCAGCAGCCAAGATTCAGGTCCCTACGAGCAGTACTTC. Its translation is CASSQDSGPYEQYF.

The CDR3 spells CASSQGTDNYGYTF. CDR3 DNA sequence: TGCGCCAGCAGCCAAGGGACAGATAACTATGGCTACACCTTC. The chain employs TRBV4-3 and TRBJ1-2; perhaps TRBD1 as D (6 bases). In germline, CDR1 is LGHNA, CDR2 YSLEER. Trimming shortened V by 1 base and J by 1 base, and 7 bases separated the two germline ends. CDR3 length equals 14 residues.

CDR3 loop: CASSLGRSGDSYEQYF. CDR3 DNA: TGTGCCAGCAGCTTAGGACGTAGCGGGGACTCCTACGAGCAGTACTTC. This chain links TRBV13 with TRBJ2-7, with 8 bases matching TRBD2. This CDR3 comprises 16 residues. The V gene end was trimmed by 0 bases and the J gene end by 0 bases; junction bases not matched to a gene: 4. Germline CDR1 and CDR2: PRHDT and FYEKMQ (reference sequence).

V usage is TRBV19 and J usage is TRBJ2-2, with D perhaps matching TRBD1 (6 bases). The length of the CDR3 is 15 residues. The V gene's germline CDR1 is LNHDA and CDR2 SQIVND (reference sequence). V was pared by 8 bases and J by 1 base, with 14 bases between. CDR3 bases: TGTGCCAGTTTCTCGGGACAAGTGAACACCGGGGAGCTGTTTTTT. Its translation: CASFSGQVNTGELFF.

The gene calls are TRBV27 and TRBJ1-1, with TRBD1 matching over 10 bases. With V trimmed by 5 bases and J by 4 bases, 4 bases remained unmatched. The CDR3 is made up of 14 amino acids. Germline CDR1 and CDR2: MNHEY and SMNVEV (reference sequence). CDR3 bases: TGTGCCAGCAGTCGGACAGGGGGGCTCACTGAAGCTTTCTTT. This gives the protein CASSRTGGLTEAFF.

The chain couples TRBV5-1 to TRBJ1-1, with D perhaps TRBD1 (6 bases). V gave up 0 bases and J gave up 4 bases, with 25 bases separating them. The germline V gene has CDR1 SGHRS and CDR2 YFSETQ. This CDR3 spans 19 amino acids. The chain's CDR3 is CASSLAGTHGGGWGTEAFF. CDR3 DNA sequence: TGCGCCAGCAGCTTGGCTGGGACACATGGCGGGGGATGGGGCACTGAAGCTTTCTTT.

The chain is built from TRBV10-3 and TRBJ1-1; perhaps TRBD1 as D (6 bases). Trimming took 6 bases from V and 4 from J, leaving 15 bases between them. The CDR3 has 14 amino acids. Per the germline V gene, CDR1 is ENHRY and CDR2 is SYGVKD. The CDR3 coding sequence is TGTGCCATCAGCCAGGGGAGAGAGCTCACTGAAGCTTTCTTT. Protein product: CAISQGRELTEAFF.

This clone is a singleton in its sample. The rearrangement joins TRBV2 to TRBJ1-4; D is perhaps TRBD1 (6 bases). Germline CDR1 reads SNHLY; CDR2 reads FYNNEI. The V end lost 3 bases, the J end lost 3 bases, and 14 bases lay between the germline ends. The CDR3 has 16 residues. This CDR3 reads CASSEPQGRPNEKLFF. In DNA form, the CDR3 reads TGTGCCAGCAGTGAGCCTCAGGGGCGGCCTAATGAAAAACTGTTTTTT.

V is TRBV5-4 and J is TRBJ1-6; 9 nucleotides agree with TRBD1. V gave up 0 bases and J gave up 6 bases; unmatched junction bases: 10. The CDR3 has 18 amino acids. The germline gives CDR1 SGHNT, CDR2 YYREEE (reference sequence). The CDR3 DNA reads TGTGCCAGCAGCTTGGACGTTTTCGGGACAGGGAGTAATTCACCCCTCCACTTT. This translates into CASSLDVFGTGSNSPLHF.

About this clone: The sample carries other DNA sequences with the same CDR3. The rearrangement joins TRBV18 to TRBJ1-2; a weak D match, TRBD1 (6 bases). The CDR3 totals 13 residues. Trimming removed 6 bases from V and 2 bases from J, with 10 bases in between. Germline lookup yields CDR1 KGHSH and CDR2 LQKENI. The DNA for the CDR3 is TGTGCCAGCTCCCCGGACAGCAACTATGGCTACACCTTC. Translating it yields CASSPDSNYGYTF.

The chain uses TRBV2 and TRBJ1-2; the D is unclear. Between the trimmed V and J ends, which lost 5 bases and 0 bases, there was a span of 13 bases. Germline V gene data show CDR1 as SNHLY and CDR2 as FYNNEI. This CDR3 is 15 amino acids long. The DNA for the CDR3 is TGTGCCAGCAGTTTTGAGGGATTAGCTAACTATGGCTACACCTTC. It encodes CASSFEGLANYGYTF.

V is TRBV28 and J is TRBJ1-1; perhaps TRBD1 as D (6 bases). V lost 6 bases and J 1 base, leaving 12 bases between the germline ends. CDR3 length equals 14 residues. Germline V CDR1 and CDR2: MDHEN, SYDVKM. CDR3 protein: CASRPGTPNTEAFF. The DNA of the CDR3 is TGTGCCAGCAGACCCGGGACACCGAACACTGAAGCTTTCTTT.

The chain couples TRBV13 to TRBJ1-5; weak D call: TRBD1 (5 bases). This CDR3 spans 14 amino acids. Deletions cut 5 bases from V and 3 bases from J, with 11 bases between. Germline CDR1 reads PRHDT; CDR2 reads FYEKMQ (reference sequence). For the CDR3, the DNA is TGTGCCAGCAGCAGAAGACAGTCCAATCAGCCCCAGCATTTT. Protein sequence: CASSRRQSNQPQHF.

The chain carries TRBV4-1 and TRBJ2-3, with a possible D match to TRBD2 (5 bases). Looked up from germline, CDR1 is MGHRA and CDR2 is YSYEKL. The CDR3 sequence is 15 residues long. V lost 2 bases, J lost 1 base, and 10 bases lay in between. The CDR3 is CASSQQGLGTDTQYF. The CDR3 nucleotides read TGCGCCAGCAGCCAACAAGGACTGGGCACAGATACGCAGTATTTT.

The rearrangement joins TRBV4-3 to TRBJ2-5; maybe TRBD1 (6 bases). The CDR3 has 15 residues. Germline values: CDR1 LGHNA, CDR2 YSLEER. The V end lost 4 bases, the J end lost 1 base, and 13 bases lay between the germline ends. In DNA form, the CDR3 reads TGCGCCAGCAGCCCCAAGGTCAGGGGCCAAGAGACCCAGTACTTC. Its protein product is CASSPKVRGQETQYF.

The V call is TRBV29-1, the J call TRBJ1-2; tentative D call: TRBD1 (6 bases). The CDR3 extends over 14 amino acids. V was shortened by 6 bases and J by 4 bases, with 18 bases between the two germline ends. Per germline, CDR1 SQVTM and CDR2 ANQGSEA. The CDR3 region has the DNA TGCAGCGTAACCACAGGGATTTCCGGCTATGGCTACACCTTC. Its protein product is CSVTTGISGYGYTF.

The V gene is TRBV14, the J gene TRBJ1-6; D is uncertain. There are 17 residues in the CDR3. Per the germline V gene, CDR1 is SGHDN and CDR2 is FVKESK. Trimming pared 1 base from V and 7 bases from J, leaving 17 bases between. CDR3 coding DNA: TGTGCCAGCAGCCAAGTCTTTGGCGGCCAGATCAATTCACCCCTCCACTTT. It is translated as CASSQVFGGQINSPLHF.

The chain recombines TRBV19 with TRBJ1-6, with D unresolved. CDR3 length: 13 residues. Germline V gene lookup returns CDR1 LNHDA and CDR2 SQIVND (reference sequence). V gave up 5 bases and J gave up 7 bases, with 9 bases separating them. The CDR3 DNA follows: TGTGCCAGTAGTCCCGAGGGAAATTCACCCCTCCACTTT. This codes for CASSPEGNSPLHF.

This chain links TRBV5-1 with TRBJ1-5, with 7 positions matching TRBD1. Germline trimming cut 0 bases from V and 6 bases from J; bases unmatched to any gene: 6. The germline V gene has CDR1 SGHRS and CDR2 YFSETQ. This CDR3 comprises 15 residues. This CDR3 is CASSLEGGLGQPQHF. Here the CDR3 DNA reads TGCGCCAGCAGCTTGGAAGGGGGCTTGGGTCAGCCCCAGCATTTT.

The chain is built from TRBV5-4 and TRBJ2-1; 7 bases align to TRBD2. The CDR3 extends over 14 amino acids. The germline V gene encodes CDR1 SGHNT and CDR2 YYREEE (reference sequence). V lost 3 bases, J lost 5 bases, and 5 bases stayed unmatched. The CDR3 region is CASSSGGRNNEQFF. The CDR3 DNA sequence: TGTGCCAGCAGCTCGGGGGGTCGAAACAATGAGCAGTTCTTC.

This clone showed up just once. V is TRBV7-9 and J is TRBJ2-3, with 7 positions matching TRBD1. The V segment lost 5 bases and the J segment 2 bases; nucleotides outside the gene matches: 10. In germline, CDR1 is SEHNR, CDR2 FQNEAQ (reference sequence). The CDR3 runs to 16 residues. The DNA for the CDR3 is TGTGCCAGCAGCAAATCGACAGGGACCTTCACAGATACGCAGTATTTT. This encodes CASSKSTGTFTDTQYF.

The rearrangement links TRBV28 to TRBJ1-1, with a tentative D call TRBD1 (5 bases). CDR1 MDHEN and CDR2 SYDVKM come from the germline V gene. The CDR3 is made up of 18 amino acids. Deletions cut 2 bases from V and 0 bases from J, with 19 bases between. DNA for the CDR3: TGTGCCAGCAGTTTAATAGGGGCCGCCGCGGATTTGAACACTGAAGCTTTCTTT. Its translation is CASSLIGAAADLNTEAFF.

The CDR3 nucleotides read TGTGCCATCAGTGAGTTGGGGCTAACCTACAATGAGCAGTTCTTC. Residues: CAISELGLTYNEQFF. The chain employs TRBV10-3 and TRBJ2-1; tentatively, D is TRBD1 (5 bases). Germline CDR1 reads ENHRY; CDR2 reads SYGVKD. The V end was cut by 1 base, the J end by 2 bases, with 9 bases between. This CDR3 is 15 amino acids long.